The next 15 T cell receptor beta chains were all read from a single sample in a study of monozygotic twins with cystic fibrosis. Profiling relied on immunoSEQ multiplex PCR, and the TCRdb table lists in-frame clones only, not all of them. The sample has approximately 24,000 clones; 95% to 98% are singletons. Material for sequencing was blood. Receptors originate from a girl aged 2 to 9 with cystic fibrosis.

The chain links TRBV27 to TRBJ2-1, with a possible D match to TRBD2 (5 bases). V lost 7 bases and J lost 0, with 19 bases in between. The CDR3 totals 17 residues. The germline V gene encodes CDR1 MNHEY and CDR2 SMNVEV (reference sequence). CDR3 sequence (DNA): TGTGCCAGCACCTTATCTCGACTATCCCCCTCCTACAATGAGCAGTTCTTC. The encoded protein is CASTLSRLSPSYNEQFF.

V gene TRBV5-8 combines with J gene TRBJ1-5; D unclear. The length of the CDR3 is 13 residues. The V end lost 1 base, the J end lost 7 bases, and 9 bases lay between the germline ends. Germline CDR1 SGHTS, CDR2 YDEGEE. The CDR3 here is CASSLRGKQPQHF. The DNA of the CDR3 is TGTGCCAGCAGCTTGCGGGGAAAGCAGCCCCAGCATTTT.

This clone was counted once. The chain couples TRBV29-1 to TRBJ2-5; D possibly uses TRBD1 or TRBD2 (5 bases each). V was shortened by 6 bases and J by 7 bases, with 18 bases between the two germline ends. The CDR3 runs 13 residues. CDR1 and CDR2 from the germline V gene are SQVTM and ANQGSEA. CDR3 bases: TGCAGCGTCCAAACGAGGGGTAAGGGGACCCAGTACTTC. This encodes CSVQTRGKGTQYF.

This clone was recorded once. The J gene is TRBJ2-7, the V gene TRBV29-1; the match to TRBD1 covers 9 bases. Trimming took 4 bases from V and 3 from J; bases not matched to a gene: 1. Germline loops: CDR1 SQVTM, CDR2 ANQGSEA. The CDR3 consists of 12 residues. CDR3 protein: CSVGQGGYEQYF. Written as DNA, the CDR3 is TGCAGCGTTGGACAGGGGGGCTACGAGCAGTACTTC.

The rearrangement joins TRBV9 to TRBJ1-2; D not resolved. This CDR3 region has 15 residues. Germline V gene data show CDR1 as SGDLS and CDR2 as YYNGEE. Trimming took 0 bases from V and 3 from J, leaving 12 bases between them. Here the CDR3 reads CASSVGPLDYYGYTF. The CDR3 DNA reads TGTGCCAGCAGCGTAGGACCCCTCGATTACTATGGCTACACCTTC. Using reference TRBV9 and TRBJ1-2 for the parts outside the CDR3, the full variable domain is DSGVTQTPKHLITATGQRVTLRCSPRSGDLSVYWYQQSLDQGLQFLIQYYNGEERAKGNILERFSAQQFPDLHSELNLSSLELGDSALYFCASSVGPLDYYGYTFGSGTRLTVV.

The chain is built from TRBV6-5 and TRBJ1-1; weak D call: TRBD1 (5 bases). Trimming removed 1 base at V and 8 bases at J, with 11 bases between. CDR1 and CDR2 (germline): MNHEY, SVGAGI. There are 13 residues in the CDR3. The CDR3: CASSYLGGREAFF. The CDR3 nucleotides are TGTGCCAGCAGTTACTTGGGGGGGAGAGAAGCTTTCTTT.

CDR3 bases: TGCGCCAGCAGCCAACCGACAGGGGAGCCTAACTATGGCTACACCTTC. Translated: CASSQPTGEPNYGYTF. The rearrangement joins TRBV4-1 to TRBJ1-2, with TRBD1 matching over 8 bases. The CDR3 loop spans 16 amino acids. V was clipped by 2 bases and J by 0 bases; unmatched bases: 5. Germline values: CDR1 MGHRA, CDR2 YSYEKL.

V is TRBV19 and J is TRBJ2-7; tentatively, D is TRBD1 or TRBD2 (5 bases each). V gave up 6 bases and J gave up 7 bases, with 19 bases separating them. Germline assignment: CDR1 LNHDA and CDR2 SQIVND (reference sequence). The CDR3 runs to 14 residues. The CDR3, as DNA: TGTGCCAGTAGCCTCAATGAGGGGTCTTGGGAGCAGTACTTC. It specifies CASSLNEGSWEQYF.

J is TRBJ2-7 and V is TRBV9; 9 bases align to TRBD2. Germline CDR1 and CDR2: SGDLS and YYNGEE. The CDR3 is made up of 16 amino acids. V lost 0 bases, J lost 3 bases, and 7 bases stayed unmatched. DNA for the CDR3: TGTGCCAGCAGCGTAGAGGCAACAGCGGGAGGCTACGAGCAGTACTTC. Residues: CASSVEATAGGYEQYF.

The chain has TRBV5-1 and TRBJ1-5, with a weak D call TRBD1 (6 bases). This CDR3 is 15 amino acids long. Germline loops: CDR1 SGHRS, CDR2 YFSETQ. With 0 bases removed from V and 1 base from J, the gap between germline ends came to 8 bases. CDR3 coding DNA: TGCGCCAGCAGCTTGGGGACAGAAAGCAATCAGCCCCAGCATTTT. It translates to CASSLGTESNQPQHF.

The V gene is TRBV7-2, the J gene TRBJ2-1; possible D gene TRBD2, 5 bases. The germline V gene encodes CDR1 SGHTA and CDR2 FQGNSA. The germline V and J ends were trimmed by 2 bases and 7 bases, with 15 bases remaining between them. The CDR3 runs 15 residues. The CDR3 loop reads CASSLSGLGENEQFF. The CDR3 DNA sequence: TGTGCCAGCAGCTTATCAGGCCTCGGGGAAAATGAGCAGTTCTTC.

The chain uses TRBV4-3 and TRBJ2-3; weak D call: TRBD2 (5 bases). Deletions cut 1 base from V and 2 bases from J, with 16 bases between. CDR1 and CDR2 (germline): LGHNA, YSLEER. This CDR3 region has 17 residues. DNA for the CDR3: TGCGCCAGCAGCCAAGGGGCTAAGGGTCTAGCCACAGATACGCAGTATTTT. It specifies CASSQGAKGLATDTQYF.

This chain links TRBV11-3 with TRBJ2-2; D gene ambiguous. This CDR3 contains 13 residues. The V and J ends lost 2 bases and 7 bases respectively, with 8 bases between them. Germline V gene sequence: CDR1 SGHNT, CDR2 YENEEA. This chain's CDR3 is CASSLRLGGELFF. The DNA of the CDR3 is TGTGCCAGCAGCTTACGTCTTGGCGGGGAGCTGTTTTTT.

The chain has TRBV19 and TRBJ1-2, with 8 bases identical to TRBD1. The CDR3 is made up of 14 amino acids. V lost 4 bases, J lost 4 bases, and 5 bases stayed unmatched. CDR1 LNHDA and CDR2 SQIVND come from the germline V gene (reference sequence). CDR3 loop: CASSTDRGPYGYTF. The CDR3 DNA sequence: TGTGCCAGTAGTACCGACAGGGGTCCCTATGGCTACACCTTC.

The rearrangement links TRBV27 to TRBJ1-2; 9 bases match TRBD1. The ends lost 5 bases at V and 6 bases at J; junction bases unmatched: 16. CDR1 and CDR2 (germline): MNHEY, SMNVEV (reference sequence). The CDR3 length is 17 residues. CDR3 nucleotides: TGTGCCAGCAGTCCTAGCCCCCCCGGGACAGGGTCCCATGGCTACACCTTC. Translation gives CASSPSPPGTGSHGYTF.